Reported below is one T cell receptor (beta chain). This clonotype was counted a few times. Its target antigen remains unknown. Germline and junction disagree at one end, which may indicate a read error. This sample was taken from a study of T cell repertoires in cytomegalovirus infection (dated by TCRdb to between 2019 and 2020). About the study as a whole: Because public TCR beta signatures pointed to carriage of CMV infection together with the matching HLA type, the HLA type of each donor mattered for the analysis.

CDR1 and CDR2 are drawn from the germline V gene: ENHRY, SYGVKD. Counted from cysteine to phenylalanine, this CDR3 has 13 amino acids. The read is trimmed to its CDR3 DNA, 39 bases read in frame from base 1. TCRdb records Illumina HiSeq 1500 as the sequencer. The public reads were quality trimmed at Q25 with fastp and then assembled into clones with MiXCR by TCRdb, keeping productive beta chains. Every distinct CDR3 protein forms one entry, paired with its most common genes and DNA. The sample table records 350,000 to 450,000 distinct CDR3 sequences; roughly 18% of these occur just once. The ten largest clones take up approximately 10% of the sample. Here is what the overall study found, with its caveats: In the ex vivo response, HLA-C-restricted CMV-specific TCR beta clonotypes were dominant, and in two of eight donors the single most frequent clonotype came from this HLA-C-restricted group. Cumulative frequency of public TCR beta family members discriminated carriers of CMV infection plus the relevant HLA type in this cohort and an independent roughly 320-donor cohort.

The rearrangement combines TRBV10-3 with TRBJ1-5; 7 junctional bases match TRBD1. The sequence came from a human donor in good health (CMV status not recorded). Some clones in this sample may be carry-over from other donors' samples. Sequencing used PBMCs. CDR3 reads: CASARDSSQPQHF. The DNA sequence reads TGTGCCAGCGCCAGGGACAGCAGTCAGCCCCAGCATTTT.